This TCR beta chain was sequenced for a study of technical replicates of blood from a few donors. This clone has only one observation. This CDR3 comprises 16 residues. Germline CDR1 and CDR2: LNHDA and SQIVND (reference sequence). The trim removed 3 bases at V and 7 bases at J, leaving 7 bases unmatched. Profiling relied on immunoSEQ multiplex PCR, and the TCRdb table lists in-frame clones only, not all of them. The sample holds more than 60,000 clones, more than 85% seen once. The chain has TRBV19 and TRBJ2-2, with 11 bases identical to TRBD2. The origin of this receptor is a human donor in good health. The sequenced sample consisted of T cells isolated from PBMCs. The CDR3 reads CASSIFSGRANGELFF. For the CDR3, the DNA is TGTGCCAGTAGTATTTTTAGCGGGAGGGCCAACGGGGAGCTGTTTTTT.